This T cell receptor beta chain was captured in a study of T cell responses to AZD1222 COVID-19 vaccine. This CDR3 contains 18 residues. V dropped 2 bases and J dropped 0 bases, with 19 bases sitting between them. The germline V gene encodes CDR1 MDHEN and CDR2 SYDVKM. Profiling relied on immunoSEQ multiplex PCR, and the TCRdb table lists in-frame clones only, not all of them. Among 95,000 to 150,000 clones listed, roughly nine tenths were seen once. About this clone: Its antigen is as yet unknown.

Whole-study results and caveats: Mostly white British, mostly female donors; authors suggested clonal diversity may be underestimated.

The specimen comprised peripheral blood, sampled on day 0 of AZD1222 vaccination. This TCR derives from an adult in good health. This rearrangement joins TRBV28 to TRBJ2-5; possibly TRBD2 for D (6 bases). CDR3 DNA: TGTGCCAGCAGTTTACTCCATACGGGGGATAACTACCAAGAGACCCAGTACTTC. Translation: CASSLLHTGDNYQETQYF.